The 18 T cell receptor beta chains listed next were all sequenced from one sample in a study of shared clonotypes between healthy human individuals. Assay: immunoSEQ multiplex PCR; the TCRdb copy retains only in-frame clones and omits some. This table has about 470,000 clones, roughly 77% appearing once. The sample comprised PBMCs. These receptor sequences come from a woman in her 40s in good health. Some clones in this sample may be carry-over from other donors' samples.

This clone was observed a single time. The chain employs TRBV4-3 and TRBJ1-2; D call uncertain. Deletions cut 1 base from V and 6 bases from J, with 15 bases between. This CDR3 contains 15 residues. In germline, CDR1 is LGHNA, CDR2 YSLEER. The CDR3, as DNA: TGCGCCAGCAGCCAAGTGAGGGCCGACGTGAATGGCTACACCTTC. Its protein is CASSQVRADVNGYTF.

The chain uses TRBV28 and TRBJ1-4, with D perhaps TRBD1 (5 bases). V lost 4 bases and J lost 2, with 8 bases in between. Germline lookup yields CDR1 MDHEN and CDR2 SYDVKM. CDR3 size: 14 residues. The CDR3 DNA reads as TGTGCCAGCAGTTACGGGACTACTAATGAAAAACTGTTTTTT. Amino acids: CASSYGTTNEKLFF.

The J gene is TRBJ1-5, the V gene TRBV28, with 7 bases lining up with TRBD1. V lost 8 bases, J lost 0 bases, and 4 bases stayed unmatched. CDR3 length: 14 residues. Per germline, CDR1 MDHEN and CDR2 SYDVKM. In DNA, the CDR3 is TGTGCCAGCGACAGGGACTATAGCAATCAGCCCCAGCATTTT. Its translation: CASDRDYSNQPQHF.

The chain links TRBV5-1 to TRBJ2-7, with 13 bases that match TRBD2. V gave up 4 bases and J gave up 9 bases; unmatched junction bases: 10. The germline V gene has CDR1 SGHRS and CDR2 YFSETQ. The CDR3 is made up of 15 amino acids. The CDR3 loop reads CASSLGLAGAVRQYF. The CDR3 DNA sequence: TGCGCCAGCAGCCTCGGACTAGCGGGAGCCGTGCGGCAGTACTTC. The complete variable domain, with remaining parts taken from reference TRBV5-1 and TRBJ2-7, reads KAGVTQTPRYLIKTRGQQVTLSCSPISGHRSVSWYQQTPGQGLQFLFEYFSETQRNKGNFPGRFSGRQFSNSRSEMNVSTLELGDSALYLCASSLGLAGAVRQYFGPGTRLTVT.

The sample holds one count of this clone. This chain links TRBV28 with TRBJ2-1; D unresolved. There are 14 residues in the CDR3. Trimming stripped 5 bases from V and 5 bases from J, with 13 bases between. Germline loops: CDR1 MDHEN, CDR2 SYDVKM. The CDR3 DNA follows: TGTGCCAGCAGTCCCCATGTGGTTGACAATGAGCAGTTCTTC. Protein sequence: CASSPHVVDNEQFF.

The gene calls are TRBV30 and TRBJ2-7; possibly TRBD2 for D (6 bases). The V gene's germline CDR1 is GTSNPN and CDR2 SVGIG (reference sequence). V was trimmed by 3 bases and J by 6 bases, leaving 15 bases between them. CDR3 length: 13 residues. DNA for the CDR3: TGTGCCTGGAGCGCGGGACTTACGGGCGAGCAGTACTTC. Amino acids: CAWSAGLTGEQYF.

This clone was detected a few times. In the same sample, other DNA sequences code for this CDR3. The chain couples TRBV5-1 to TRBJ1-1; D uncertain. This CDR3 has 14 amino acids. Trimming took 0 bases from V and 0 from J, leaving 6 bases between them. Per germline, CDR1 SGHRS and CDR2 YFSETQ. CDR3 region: CASSLDGMNTEAFF. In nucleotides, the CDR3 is TGCGCCAGCAGCTTGGACGGTATGAACACTGAAGCTTTCTTT.

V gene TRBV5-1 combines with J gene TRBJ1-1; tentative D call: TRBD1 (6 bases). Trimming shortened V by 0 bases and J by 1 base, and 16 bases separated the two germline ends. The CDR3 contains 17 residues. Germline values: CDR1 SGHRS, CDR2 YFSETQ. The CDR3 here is CASSLAGRTGRNTEAFF. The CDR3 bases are TGCGCCAGCAGCTTGGCCGGACGAACAGGGAGGAACACTGAAGCTTTCTTT.

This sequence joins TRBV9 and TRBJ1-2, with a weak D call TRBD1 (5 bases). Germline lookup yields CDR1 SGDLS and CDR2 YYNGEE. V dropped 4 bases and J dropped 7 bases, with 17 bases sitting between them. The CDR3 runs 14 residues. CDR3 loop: CASSPGQGVPGYTF. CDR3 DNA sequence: TGTGCCAGCAGCCCAGGCCAGGGAGTCCCTGGCTACACCTTC.

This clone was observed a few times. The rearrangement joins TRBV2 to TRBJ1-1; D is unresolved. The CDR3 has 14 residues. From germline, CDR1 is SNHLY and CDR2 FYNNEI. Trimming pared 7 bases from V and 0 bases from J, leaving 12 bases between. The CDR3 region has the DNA TGTGCCAGCACCCCGGGGAGTTTGAACACTGAAGCTTTCTTT. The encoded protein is CASTPGSLNTEAFF.

This CDR3 reads CASSNYAQGEPGNTIYF. CDR3 DNA sequence: TGCGCCAGCAGCAACTACGCTCAGGGGGAACCTGGAAACACCATATATTTT. V usage is TRBV5-1 and J usage is TRBJ1-3; 7 bases map to TRBD1. The germline V gene encodes CDR1 SGHRS and CDR2 YFSETQ. The CDR3 runs 17 residues. Germline trimming cut 4 bases from V and 2 bases from J; bases unmatched to any gene: 12.

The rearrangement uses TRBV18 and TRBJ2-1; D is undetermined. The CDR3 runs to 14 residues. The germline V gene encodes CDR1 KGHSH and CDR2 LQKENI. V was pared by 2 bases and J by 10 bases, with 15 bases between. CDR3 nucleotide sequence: TGTGCCAGCTCACCAGGGAAGGTCGTAGAGGAGCAGTTCTTC. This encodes CASSPGKVVEEQFF. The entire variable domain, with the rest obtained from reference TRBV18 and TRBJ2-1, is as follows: NAGVMQNPRHLVRRRGQEARLRCSPMKGHSHVYWYRQLPEEGLKFMVYLQKENIIDESGMPKERFSAEFPKEGPSILRIQQVVRGDSAAYFCASSPGKVVEEQFFGPGTRLTVL.

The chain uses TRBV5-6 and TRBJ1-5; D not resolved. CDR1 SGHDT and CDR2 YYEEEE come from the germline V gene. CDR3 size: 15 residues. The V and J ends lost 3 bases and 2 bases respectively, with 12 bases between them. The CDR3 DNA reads TGTGCCAGCAGCTCCCGACGGGCGGGCAATCAGCCCCAGCATTTT. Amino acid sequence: CASSSRRAGNQPQHF. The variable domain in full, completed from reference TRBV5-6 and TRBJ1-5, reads DAGVTQSPTHLIKTRGQQVTLRCSPKSGHDTVSWYQQALGQGPQFIFQYYEEEERQRGNFPDRFSGHQFPNYSSELNVNALLLGDSALYLCASSSRRAGNQPQHFGDGTRLSIL.

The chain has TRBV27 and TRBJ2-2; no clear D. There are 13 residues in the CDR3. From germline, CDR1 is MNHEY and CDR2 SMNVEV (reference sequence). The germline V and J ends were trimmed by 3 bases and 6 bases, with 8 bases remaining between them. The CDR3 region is CASSFQSSGELFF. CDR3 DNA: TGTGCCAGCAGTTTCCAGAGCTCCGGGGAGCTGTTTTTT.

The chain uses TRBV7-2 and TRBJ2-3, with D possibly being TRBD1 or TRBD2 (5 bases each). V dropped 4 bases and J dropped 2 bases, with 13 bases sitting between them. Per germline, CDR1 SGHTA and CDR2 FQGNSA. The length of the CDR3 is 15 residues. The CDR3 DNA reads TGTGCCAGCAGCTACCAACCGGGGACCACAGATACGCAGTATTTT. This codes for CASSYQPGTTDTQYF.

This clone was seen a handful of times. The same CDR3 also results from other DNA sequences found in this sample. The CDR3 DNA reads TGCGCCAGCAGCTCCGACATGAACACTGAAGCTTTCTTT. Its protein product is CASSSDMNTEAFF. This chain joins TRBV5-1 and TRBJ1-1; D not certain. This CDR3 is 13 amino acids long. Germline V gene lookup returns CDR1 SGHRS and CDR2 YFSETQ. V was clipped by 3 bases and J by 0 bases, with 6 bases between them. Together with reference TRBV5-1 and TRBJ1-1, the CDR3 gives the full variable domain: KAGVTQTPRYLIKTRGQQVTLSCSPISGHRSVSWYQQTPGQGLQFLFEYFSETQRNKGNFPGRFSGRQFSNSRSEMNVSTLELGDSALYLCASSSDMNTEAFFGQGTRLTVV.

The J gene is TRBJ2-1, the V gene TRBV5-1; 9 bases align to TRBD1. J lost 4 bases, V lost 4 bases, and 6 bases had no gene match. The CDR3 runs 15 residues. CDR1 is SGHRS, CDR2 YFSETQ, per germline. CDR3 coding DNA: TGCGCCAGCAGCCCAGGACAGGGGAGATACAATGAGCAGTTCTTC. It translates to CASSPGQGRYNEQFF.

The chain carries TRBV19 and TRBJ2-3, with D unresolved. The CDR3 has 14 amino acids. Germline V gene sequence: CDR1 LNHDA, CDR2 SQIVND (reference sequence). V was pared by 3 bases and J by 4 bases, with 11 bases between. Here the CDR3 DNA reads TGTGCCAGTAGTATCGATCCGGGTGCAGATACGCAGTATTTT. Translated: CASSIDPGADTQYF. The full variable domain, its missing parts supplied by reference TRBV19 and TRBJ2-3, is DGGITQSPKYLFRKEGQNVTLSCEQNLNHDAMYWYRQDPGQGLRLIYYSQIVNDFQKGDIAEGYSVSREKKESFPLTVTSAQKNPTAFYLCASSIDPGADTQYFGPGTRLTVL.